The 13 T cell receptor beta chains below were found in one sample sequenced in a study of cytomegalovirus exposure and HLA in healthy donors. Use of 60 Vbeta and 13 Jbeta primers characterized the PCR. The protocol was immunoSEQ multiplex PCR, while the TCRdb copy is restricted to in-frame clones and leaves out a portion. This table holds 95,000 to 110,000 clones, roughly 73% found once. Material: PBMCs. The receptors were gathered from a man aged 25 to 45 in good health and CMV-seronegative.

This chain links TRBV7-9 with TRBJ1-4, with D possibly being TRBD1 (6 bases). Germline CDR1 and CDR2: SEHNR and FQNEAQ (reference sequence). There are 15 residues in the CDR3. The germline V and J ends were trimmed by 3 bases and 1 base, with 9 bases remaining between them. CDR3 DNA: TGTGCCAGCAGCTTTTCCAGGGGAACTAATGAAAAACTGTTTTTT. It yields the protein CASSFSRGTNEKLFF.

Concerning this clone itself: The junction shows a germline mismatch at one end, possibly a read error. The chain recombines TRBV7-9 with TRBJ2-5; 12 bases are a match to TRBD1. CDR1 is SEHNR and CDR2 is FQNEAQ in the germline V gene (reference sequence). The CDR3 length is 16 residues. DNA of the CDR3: TGTTCCAGCAGCTCCCGGGACAGGGGGCTTCAAGAGACCCAGTACTTC. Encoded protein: CSSSSRDRGLQETQYF.

This CDR3 is CASSVDPGGENEQYF. The CDR3 nucleotides are TGTGCCAGCAGCGTAGATCCAGGGGGCGAAAACGAGCAGTACTTC. The chain couples TRBV9 to TRBJ2-7; 8 nucleotides line up with TRBD1. V gave up 0 bases and J gave up 5 bases; unmatched junction bases: 7. The CDR3 contains 15 residues. The V gene's germline CDR1 is SGDLS and CDR2 YYNGEE. Supplemented by reference TRBV9 and TRBJ2-7, the full variable domain reads DSGVTQTPKHLITATGQRVTLRCSPRSGDLSVYWYQQSLDQGLQFLIQYYNGEERAKGNILERFSAQQFPDLHSELNLSSLELGDSALYFCASSVDPGGENEQYFGPGTRLTVT.

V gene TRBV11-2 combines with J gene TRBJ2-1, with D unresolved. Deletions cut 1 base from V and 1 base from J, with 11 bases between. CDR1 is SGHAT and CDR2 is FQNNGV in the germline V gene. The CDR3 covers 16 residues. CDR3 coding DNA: TGTGCCAGCAGCTTAGGACTGGATTTTTCCTACAATGAGCAGTTCTTC. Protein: CASSLGLDFSYNEQFF. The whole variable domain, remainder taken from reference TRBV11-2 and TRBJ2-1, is EAGVAQSPRYKIIEKRQSVAFWCNPISGHATLYWYQQILGQGPKLLIQFQNNGVVDDSQLPKDRFSAERLKGVDSTLKIQPAKLEDSAVYLCASSLGLDFSYNEQFFGPGTRLTVL.

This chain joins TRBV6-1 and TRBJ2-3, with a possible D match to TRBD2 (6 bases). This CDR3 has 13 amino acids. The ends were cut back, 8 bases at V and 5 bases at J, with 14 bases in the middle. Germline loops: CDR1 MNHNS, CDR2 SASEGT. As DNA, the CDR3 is TGTGCCAGCCACCGGGACTTGGGAGATACGCAGTATTTT. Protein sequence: CASHRDLGDTQYF.

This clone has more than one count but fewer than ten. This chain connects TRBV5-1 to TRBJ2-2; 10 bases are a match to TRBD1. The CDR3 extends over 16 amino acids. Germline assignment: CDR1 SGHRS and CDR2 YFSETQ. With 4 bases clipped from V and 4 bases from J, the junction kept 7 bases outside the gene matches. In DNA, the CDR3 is TGCGCCAGCAGCCTTAGACAGGGGGCGGGCACCGGGGAGCTGTTTTTT. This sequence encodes CASSLRQGAGTGELFF. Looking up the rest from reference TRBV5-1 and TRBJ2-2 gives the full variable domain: KAGVTQTPRYLIKTRGQQVTLSCSPISGHRSVSWYQQTPGQGLQFLFEYFSETQRNKGNFPGRFSGRQFSNSRSEMNVSTLELGDSALYLCASSLRQGAGTGELFFGEGSRLTVL.

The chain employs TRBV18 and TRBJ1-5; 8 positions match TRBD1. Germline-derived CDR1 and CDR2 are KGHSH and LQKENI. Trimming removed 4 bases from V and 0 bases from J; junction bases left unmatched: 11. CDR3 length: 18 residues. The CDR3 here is CASSLETGAFNSNQPQHF. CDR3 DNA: TGTGCCAGCTCACTAGAGACAGGGGCCTTTAATAGCAATCAGCCCCAGCATTTT.

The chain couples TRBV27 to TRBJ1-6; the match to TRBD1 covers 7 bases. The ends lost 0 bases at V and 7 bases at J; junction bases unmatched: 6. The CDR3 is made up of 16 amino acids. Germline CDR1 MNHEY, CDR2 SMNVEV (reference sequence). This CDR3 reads CASSLSIGTANSPLHF. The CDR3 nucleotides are TGTGCCAGCAGTTTATCTATCGGGACAGCCAATTCACCCCTCCACTTT.

The CDR3 loop is CASSLGQENIQYF. The CDR3 nucleotides read TGTGCCAGCAGTTTGGGCCAGGAAAACATTCAGTACTTC. The V and J genes are TRBV28 and TRBJ2-4; D ambiguous. The V end lost 3 bases, the J end lost 5 bases, and 8 bases lay between the germline ends. CDR1 is MDHEN, CDR2 SYDVKM, per germline. CDR3 length: 13 residues.

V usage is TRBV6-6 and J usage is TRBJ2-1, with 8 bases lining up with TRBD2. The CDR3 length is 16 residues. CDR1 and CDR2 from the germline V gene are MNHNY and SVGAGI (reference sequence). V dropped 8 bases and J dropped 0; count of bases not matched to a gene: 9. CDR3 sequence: CASVGSGKYSYNEQFF. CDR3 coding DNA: TGTGCCAGCGTCGGTAGCGGGAAATACTCCTACAATGAGCAGTTCTTC.

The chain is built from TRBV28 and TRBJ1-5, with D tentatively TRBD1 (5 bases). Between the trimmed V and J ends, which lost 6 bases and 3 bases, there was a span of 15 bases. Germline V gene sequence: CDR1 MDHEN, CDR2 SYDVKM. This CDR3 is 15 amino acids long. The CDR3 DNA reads TGTGCCAGCAGCCACAGGAAGGGTATCAATCAGCCCCAGCATTTT. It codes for CASSHRKGINQPQHF.

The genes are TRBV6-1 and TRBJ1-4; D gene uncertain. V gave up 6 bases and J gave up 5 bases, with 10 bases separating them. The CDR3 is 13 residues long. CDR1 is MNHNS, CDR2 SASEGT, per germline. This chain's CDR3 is CASRDGVNEKLFF. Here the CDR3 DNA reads TGTGCCAGCAGAGACGGGGTAAATGAAAAACTGTTTTTT.

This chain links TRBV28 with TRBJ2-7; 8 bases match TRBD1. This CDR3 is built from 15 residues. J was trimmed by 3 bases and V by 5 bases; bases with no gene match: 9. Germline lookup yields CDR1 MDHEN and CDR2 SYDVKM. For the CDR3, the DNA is TGTGCCAGCAGTATCAGGGGGCTAGCGCTCTACGAGCAGTACTTC. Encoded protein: CASSIRGLALYEQYF.